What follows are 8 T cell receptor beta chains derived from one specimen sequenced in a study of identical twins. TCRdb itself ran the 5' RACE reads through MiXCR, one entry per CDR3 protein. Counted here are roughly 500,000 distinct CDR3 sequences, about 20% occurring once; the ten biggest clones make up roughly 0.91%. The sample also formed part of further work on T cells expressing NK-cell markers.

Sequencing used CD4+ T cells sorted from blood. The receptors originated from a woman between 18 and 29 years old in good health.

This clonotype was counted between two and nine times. This chain's CDR3 is CASTFPAGYTEAFF. CDR3 nucleotide sequence: TGTGCCAGCACATTCCCAGCGGGTTACACTGAAGCTTTCTTT. The chain couples TRBV18 to TRBJ1-1; unclear D gene. Trimming removed 8 bases at V and 3 bases at J, with 16 bases between. There are 14 residues in the CDR3. CDR1 and CDR2 (germline): KGHSH, LQKENI.

This CDR3 reads CASSLKYNEQFF. The CDR3 coding sequence is TGTGCCAGCAGCTTAAAATACAATGAGCAGTTCTTC. The chain combines TRBV7-2 with TRBJ2-1; D is uncertain. The CDR3 sequence is 12 residues long. The ends were cut back, 2 bases at V and 4 bases at J, with 3 bases in the middle. Germline-derived CDR1 and CDR2 are SGHTA and FQGNSA. Drawing the rest from reference TRBV7-2 and TRBJ2-1, the complete variable domain is GAGVSQSPSNKVTEKGKDVELRCDPISGHTALYWYRQSLGQGLEFLIYFQGNSAPDKSGLPSDRFSAERTGGSVSTLTIQRTQQEDSAVYLCASSLKYNEQFFGPGTRLTVL.

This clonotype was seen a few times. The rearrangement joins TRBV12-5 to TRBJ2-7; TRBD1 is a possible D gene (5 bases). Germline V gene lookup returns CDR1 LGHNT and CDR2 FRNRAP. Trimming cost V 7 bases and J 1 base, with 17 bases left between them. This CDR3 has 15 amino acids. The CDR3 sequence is CASANAQVLSYEQYF. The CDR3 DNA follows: TGTGCTAGTGCCAATGCACAGGTCCTATCCTACGAGCAGTACTTC. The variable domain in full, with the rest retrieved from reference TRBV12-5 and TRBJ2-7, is DARVTQTPRHKVTEMGQEVTMRCQPILGHNTVFWYRQTMMQGLELLAYFRNRAPLDDSGMPKDRFSAEMPDATLATLKIQPSEPRDSAVYFCASANAQVLSYEQYFGPGTRLTVT.

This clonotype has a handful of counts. The CDR3, as DNA: TGTGCCATCAGTGAGTCGGGGCCTGAAGCTTTCTTT. As protein: CAISESGPEAFF. The V call is TRBV10-3, the J call TRBJ1-1; perhaps TRBD1 as D (5 bases). The germline CDR1 and CDR2 sequences are ENHRY and SYGVKD. V shed 0 bases and J shed 6 bases, with 5 bases lying between them. The CDR3 totals 12 residues.

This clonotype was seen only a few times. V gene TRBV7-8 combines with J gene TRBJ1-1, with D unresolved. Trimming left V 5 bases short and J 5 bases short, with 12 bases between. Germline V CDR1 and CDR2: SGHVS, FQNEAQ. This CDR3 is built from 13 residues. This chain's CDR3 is CASSPIRHTEAFF. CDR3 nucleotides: TGTGCCAGCAGCCCTATAAGGCATACTGAAGCTTTCTTT.

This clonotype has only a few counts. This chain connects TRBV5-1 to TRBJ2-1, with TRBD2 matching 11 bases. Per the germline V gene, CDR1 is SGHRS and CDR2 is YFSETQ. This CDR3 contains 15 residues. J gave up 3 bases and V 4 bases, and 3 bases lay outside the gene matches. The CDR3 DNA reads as TGCGCCAGCAGCCACGGGACTAGCGGCTACAATGAGCAGTTCTTC. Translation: CASSHGTSGYNEQFF.

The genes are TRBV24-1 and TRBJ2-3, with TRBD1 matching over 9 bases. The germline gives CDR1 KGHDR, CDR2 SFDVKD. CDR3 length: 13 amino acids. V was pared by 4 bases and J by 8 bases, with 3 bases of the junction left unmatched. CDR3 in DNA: TGTGCCACCAGTGACCTGACAGGGGGTACGCAGTATTTT. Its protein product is CATSDLTGGTQYF.

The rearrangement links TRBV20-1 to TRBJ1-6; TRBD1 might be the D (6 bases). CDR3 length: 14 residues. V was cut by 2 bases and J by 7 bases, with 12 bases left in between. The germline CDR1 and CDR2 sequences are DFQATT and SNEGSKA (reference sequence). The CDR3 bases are TGCAGTGCTAGACCCGGGACAACAAATTCACCCCTCCACTTT. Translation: CSARPGTTNSPLHF.